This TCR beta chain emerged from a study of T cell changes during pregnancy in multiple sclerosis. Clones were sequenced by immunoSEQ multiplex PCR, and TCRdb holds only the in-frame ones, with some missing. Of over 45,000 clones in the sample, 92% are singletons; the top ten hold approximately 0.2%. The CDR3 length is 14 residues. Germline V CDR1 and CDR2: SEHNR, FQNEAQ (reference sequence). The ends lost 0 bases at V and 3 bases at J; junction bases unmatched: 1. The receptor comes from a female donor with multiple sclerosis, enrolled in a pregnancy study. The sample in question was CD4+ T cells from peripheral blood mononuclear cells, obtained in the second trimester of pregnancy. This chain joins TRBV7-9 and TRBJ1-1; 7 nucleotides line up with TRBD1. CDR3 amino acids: CASSLAGQDTEAFF. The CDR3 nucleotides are TGTGCCAGCAGCTTAGCCGGACAGGACACTGAAGCTTTCTTT. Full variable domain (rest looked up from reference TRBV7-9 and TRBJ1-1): DTGVSQNPRHKITKRGQNVTFRCDPISEHNRLYWYRQTLGQGPEFLTYFQNEAQLEKSRLLSDRFSAERPKGSFSTLEIQRTEQGDSAMYLCASSLAGQDTEAFFGQGTRLTVV.